Each of the 14 T cell receptor beta chains below was sequenced from the same sample in a study of CD8 T cells in Susac syndrome. It was with random hexamers that roughly 0.5 to 1 ug RNA was reverse transcribed. TCRdb re-derived calls from the immunoSEQ multiplex PCR reads in MiXCR, one entry per CDR3 protein. The sample has more than 95,000 distinct CDR3 sequences; around 96% are singletons. Sequencing input: CD8+ T cells from PBMCs. Receptors were obtained from a human donor with Susac syndrome.

J is TRBJ1-2 and V is TRBV15, with unresolved D. Trimming removed 5 bases at V and 4 bases at J, with 11 bases between. CDR3 length equals 13 residues. CDR1 and CDR2 (germline): LNHNV, YYDKDF (reference sequence). The CDR3 spells CATSSEGIYGYTF. In DNA, the CDR3 is TGTGCCACCAGCTCGGAGGGTATCTATGGCTACACCTTC.

This clonotype was seen a single time. The chain employs TRBV9 and TRBJ1-1; D is unclear. There are 12 residues in the CDR3. V lost 0 bases and J 7 bases, leaving 7 bases between the germline ends. Germline-derived CDR1 and CDR2 are SGDLS and YYNGEE. The DNA for the CDR3 is TGTGCCAGCAGCGTAGGGACCGGTGAAGCTTTCTTT. This codes for CASSVGTGEAFF.

This clonotype was detected only once. The chain links TRBV5-1 to TRBJ2-1; D is unclear. CDR1 and CDR2 (germline): SGHRS, YFSETQ. Trimming pared 3 bases from V and 3 bases from J, leaving 13 bases between. This CDR3 has 15 amino acids. The CDR3 spells CASSSETPFYNEQFF. CDR3 bases: TGCGCCAGCAGCTCCGAGACACCATTCTACAATGAGCAGTTCTTC.

V gene TRBV6-4 combines with J gene TRBJ2-4; 11 bases align to TRBD1. Germline V gene sequence: CDR1 MRHNA, CDR2 SNTAGT. CDR3 size: 14 residues. V was pared by 6 bases and J by 6 bases, with 4 bases of the junction left unmatched. CDR3: CASSEGTGGNIQYF. For the CDR3, the DNA is TGTGCCAGCAGCGAGGGGACAGGGGGAAACATTCAGTACTTC.

The J gene is TRBJ2-7, the V gene TRBV6-6, with TRBD1 identical over 9 bases. CDR1 MNHNY and CDR2 SVGAGI come from the germline V gene (reference sequence). The V gene end was trimmed by 4 bases and the J gene end by 5 bases; junction bases not matched to a gene: 6. The CDR3 extends over 14 amino acids. DNA for the CDR3: TGTGCCAGCAGTTGGACAGGGGAGGGCAACGAGCAGTACTTC. As protein: CASSWTGEGNEQYF.

The chain links TRBV9 to TRBJ1-3, with D unclear. The CDR3 is 16 amino acids. Deletions cut 0 bases from V and 0 bases from J, with 10 bases between. Germline CDR1 reads SGDLS; CDR2 reads YYNGEE. CDR3 in amino acids: CASSVEVEDSGNTIYF. CDR3 coding DNA: TGTGCCAGCAGCGTAGAAGTGGAGGACTCTGGAAACACCATATATTTT.

The genes are TRBV24-1 and TRBJ2-3; 14 nucleotides align to TRBD2. Germline V CDR1 and CDR2: KGHDR, SFDVKD. This CDR3 has 17 amino acids. Germline trimming cut 4 bases from V and 2 bases from J; bases unmatched to any gene: 4. In DNA, the CDR3 is TGTGCCACCAGTGAAGCGGGACTAGCGGGGGACACAGATACGCAGTATTTT. Translated, it gives CATSEAGLAGDTDTQYF.

The rearrangement links TRBV15 to TRBJ2-1, with 9 nucleotides matching TRBD2. The CDR3 sequence is 16 residues long. V gave up 3 bases and J gave up 4 bases; unmatched junction bases: 7. Germline values: CDR1 LNHNV, CDR2 YYDKDF (reference sequence). The DNA for the CDR3 is TGTGCCACCAGCAGTCGACTAGCGGCATCGTACAATGAGCAGTTCTTC. Protein: CATSSRLAASYNEQFF.

The chain has TRBV10-2 and TRBJ2-1; D may be TRBD1 (5 bases). V gave up 8 bases and J gave up 0 bases, with 23 bases separating them. Germline lookup yields CDR1 WSHSY and CDR2 SAAADI. The CDR3 totals 18 residues. The CDR3 region has the DNA TGCGCCAGCTTTCGATCATTAGGGGTCTTCAGCTCCTACAATGAGCAGTTCTTC. Translating it yields CASFRSLGVFSSYNEQFF.

The V and J genes are TRBV29-1 and TRBJ2-7; possibly TRBD2 for D (6 bases). The CDR3 spans 14 residues. Between the trimmed V and J ends, which lost 5 bases and 0 bases, there was a span of 14 bases. Germline V CDR1 and CDR2: SQVTM, ANQGSEA. CDR3 bases: TGCAGCGTTCTCGGAGGGGATGGCTCCTACGAGCAGTACTTC. Protein sequence: CSVLGGDGSYEQYF.

The sample holds one count of this clonotype. The chain has TRBV9 and TRBJ2-5, with D possibly being TRBD2 (6 bases). This CDR3 is 14 amino acids long. Trimming took 3 bases from V and 5 from J, leaving 14 bases between them. The germline gives CDR1 SGDLS, CDR2 YYNGEE. The CDR3 region has the DNA TGTGCCAGCAGCGGGGGGGACCACCGGGAGACCCAGTACTTC. This encodes CASSGGDHRETQYF.

The J gene is TRBJ2-2, the V gene TRBV9, with D unclear. The V end was cut by 3 bases, the J end by 8 bases, with 8 bases between. The CDR3 totals 12 residues. The germline V gene encodes CDR1 SGDLS and CDR2 YYNGEE. The CDR3, as DNA: TGTGCCAGCAGCGCCCCAATGGGGGAGCTGTTTTTT. Encoded protein: CASSAPMGELFF.

CDR3 in DNA: TGTGCCAGCAGCGTAGCCGGGACGGGAAAAGAGACCCAGTACTTC. Translated: CASSVAGTGKETQYF. V gene TRBV9 combines with J gene TRBJ2-5; D is possibly TRBD1 or TRBD2 (5 bases each). Germline CDR1 and CDR2: SGDLS and YYNGEE. The germline V and J ends were trimmed by 0 bases and 3 bases, with 12 bases remaining between them. CDR3 length: 15 amino acids.

The gene calls are TRBV29-1 and TRBJ1-2, with TRBD1 as a possible D gene (5 bases). The length of the CDR3 is 14 residues. The ends were cut back, 0 bases at V and 8 bases at J, with 16 bases in the middle. Germline loops: CDR1 SQVTM, CDR2 ANQGSEA. CDR3 nucleotide sequence: TGCAGCGTTGAAGATTCCTTCAGGGCTCGGGGCTACACCTTC. Protein product: CSVEDSFRARGYTF.